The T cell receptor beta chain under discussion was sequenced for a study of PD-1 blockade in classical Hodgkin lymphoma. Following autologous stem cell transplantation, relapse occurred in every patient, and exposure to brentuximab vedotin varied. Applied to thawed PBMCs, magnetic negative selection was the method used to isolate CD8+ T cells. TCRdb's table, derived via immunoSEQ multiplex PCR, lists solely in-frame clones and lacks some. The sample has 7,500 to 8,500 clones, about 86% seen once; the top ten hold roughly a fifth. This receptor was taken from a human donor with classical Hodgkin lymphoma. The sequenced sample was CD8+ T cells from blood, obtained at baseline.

In DNA, the CDR3 is TGTGCCAGCAGTTTAGGGACATATTACGAGCAGTACTTC. Protein sequence: CASSLGTYYEQYF. The V gene is TRBV27, the J gene TRBJ2-7; D is perhaps TRBD1 (6 bases). Trimming shortened V by 2 bases and J by 4 bases, and 9 bases separated the two germline ends. Looked up from germline, CDR1 is MNHEY and CDR2 is SMNVEV (reference sequence). This CDR3 spans 13 amino acids.